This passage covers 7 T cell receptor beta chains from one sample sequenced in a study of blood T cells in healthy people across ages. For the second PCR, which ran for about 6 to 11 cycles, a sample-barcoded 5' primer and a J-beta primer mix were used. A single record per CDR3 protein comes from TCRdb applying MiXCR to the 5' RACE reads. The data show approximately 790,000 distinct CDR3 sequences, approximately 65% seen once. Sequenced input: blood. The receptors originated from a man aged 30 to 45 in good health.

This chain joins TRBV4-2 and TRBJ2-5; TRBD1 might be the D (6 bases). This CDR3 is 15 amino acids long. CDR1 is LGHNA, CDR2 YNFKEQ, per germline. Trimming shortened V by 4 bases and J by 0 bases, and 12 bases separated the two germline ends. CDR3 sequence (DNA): TGTGCCAGCAGCCGTGAGGGGGACCACCAAGAGACCCAGTACTTC. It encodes CASSREGDHQETQYF.

The CDR3 bases are TGTGCCAGCAGTTTAGGGATGACGGATCAGCCCCAGCATTTT. This codes for CASSLGMTDQPQHF. The rearrangement uses TRBV28 and TRBJ1-5; no clear D. The CDR3 extends over 14 amino acids. With 2 bases removed from V and 5 bases from J, the gap between germline ends came to 10 bases. Germline V CDR1 and CDR2: MDHEN, SYDVKM.

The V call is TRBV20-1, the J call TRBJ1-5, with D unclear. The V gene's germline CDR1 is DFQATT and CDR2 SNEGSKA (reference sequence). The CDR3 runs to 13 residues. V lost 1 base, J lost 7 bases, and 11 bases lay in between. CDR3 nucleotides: TGCAGTGCTAGAGTCCTCGTTGACCAGCCCCAGCATTTT. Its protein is CSARVLVDQPQHF.

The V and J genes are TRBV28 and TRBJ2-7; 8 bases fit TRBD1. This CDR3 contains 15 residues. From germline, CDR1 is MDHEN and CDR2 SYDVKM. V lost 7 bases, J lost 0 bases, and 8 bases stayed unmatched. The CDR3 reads CASKTGQGNSYEQYF. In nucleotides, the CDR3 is TGTGCCAGCAAGACAGGACAGGGAAACTCCTACGAGCAGTACTTC.

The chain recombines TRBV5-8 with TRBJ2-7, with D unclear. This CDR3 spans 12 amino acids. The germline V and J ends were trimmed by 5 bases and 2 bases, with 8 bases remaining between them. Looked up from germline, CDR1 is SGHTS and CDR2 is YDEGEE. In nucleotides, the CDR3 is TGTGCCAGCAGGGTGAGACCCTACGAGCAGTACTTC. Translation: CASRVRPYEQYF.

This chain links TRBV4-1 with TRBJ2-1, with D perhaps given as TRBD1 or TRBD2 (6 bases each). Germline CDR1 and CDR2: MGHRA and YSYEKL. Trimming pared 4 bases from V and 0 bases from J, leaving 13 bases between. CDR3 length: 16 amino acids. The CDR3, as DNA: TGCGCCAGCAGCCTACACGAGGGGGGCTCCTACAATGAGCAGTTCTTC. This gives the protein CASSLHEGGSYNEQFF.

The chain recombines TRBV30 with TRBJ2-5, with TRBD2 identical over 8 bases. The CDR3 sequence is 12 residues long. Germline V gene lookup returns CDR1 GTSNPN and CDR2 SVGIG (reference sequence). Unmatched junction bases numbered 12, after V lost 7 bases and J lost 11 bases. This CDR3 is CALTGPRGEQYF. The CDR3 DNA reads TGTGCCTTGACCGGACCGCGGGGGGAGCAGTACTTC. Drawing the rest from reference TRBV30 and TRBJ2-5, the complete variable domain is SQTIHQWPATLVQPVGSPLSLECTVEGTSNPNLYWYRQAAGRGLQLLFYSVGIGQISSEVPQNLSASRPQDRQFILSSKKLLLSDSGFYLCALTGPRGEQYFGPGTRLLVL.